The 23 T cell receptor beta chains presented below share a single source sample, sequenced in a study of identical twins. TCRdb used MiXCR to reprocess the 5' RACE reads, holding one entry per CDR3 protein. The table has 1,800,000 or so distinct CDR3 sequences, under 35% seen once. The sequenced sample consisted of cord blood. These TCRs come from a newborn girl in good health.

The chain uses TRBV4-2 and TRBJ2-3; D unresolved. This CDR3 comprises 14 residues. Trimming cost V 4 bases and J 2 bases, with 10 bases left between them. Germline CDR1 LGHNA, CDR2 YNFKEQ. Here the CDR3 reads CASSRGPHTDTQYF. Written as DNA, the CDR3 is TGTGCCAGCAGCCGTGGACCTCACACAGATACGCAGTATTTT.

Concerning this clonotype itself: This may come from a read error, since a much larger clone is one base off. The chain combines TRBV10-3 with TRBJ1-2; 8 bases line up with TRBD1. Trimming took 4 bases from V and 5 from J; bases not matched to a gene: 12. Looked up from germline, CDR1 is ENHRY and CDR2 is SYGVKD. There are 16 residues in the CDR3. CDR3 bases: TGTGCCATCAGTGCTGGCAGGGGGCCCCTAAGATATGGCTACACCTTC. It encodes CAISAGRGPLRYGYTF.

Comments on this clonotype: The junction and the germline gene differ at one end; a read error may be behind it. This rearrangement joins TRBV5-8 to TRBJ2-5; D is possibly TRBD1 (5 bases). Germline values: CDR1 SGHTS, CDR2 YDEGEE. The CDR3 runs 15 residues. CDR3 in amino acids: CASSLGQGFQETLYF. CDR3 coding DNA: TGTGCCAGCAGCTTGGGTCAGGGCTTTCAAGAGACCCTGTACTTC.

The CDR3 DNA is TGTGCCGGCGGCCACTACAATGAGCAGTTCTTC. Its protein is CAGGHYNEQFF. This chain uses TRBV13 with TRBJ2-1, with D unresolved. From germline, CDR1 is PRHDT and CDR2 FYEKMQ (reference sequence). This CDR3 region has 11 residues. Trimming took off 11 bases at V and 3 bases at J, with 8 bases between the two ends.

As to this clonotype: One junction end disagrees with the germline gene, perhaps due to a read error. The chain combines TRBV7-2 with TRBJ2-2; D might be TRBD2 (5 bases). CDR1 is SGHTA, CDR2 FQGNSA, per germline. This CDR3 is 18 amino acids long. In nucleotides, the CDR3 is TGTGCTAGCAGCTTATTTGAACTAGAGGAATTGTCTACCGGGGAGCTGTTTTTT. This gives the protein CASSLFELEELSTGELFF.

This clonotype was seen more than once but under ten times. The rearrangement joins TRBV9 to TRBJ1-2; D is perhaps TRBD1 (5 bases). The germline CDR1 and CDR2 sequences are SGDLS and YYNGEE. The CDR3 extends over 14 amino acids. V lost 4 bases, J lost 4 bases, and 14 bases lay in between. Here the CDR3 reads CASSPSQGGYGYTF. The CDR3 DNA is TGTGCCAGCAGCCCCAGCCAGGGAGGCTATGGCTACACCTTC.

This clonotype was recorded many times. J is TRBJ2-5 and V is TRBV12-3 or TRBV12-4; no clear D. Trimming stripped 3 bases from V and 4 bases from J, with 6 bases between. The CDR3 runs to 12 residues. The CDR3 nucleotides read TGTGCCAGCAGTTTTCTTAGAGAGACCCAGTACTTC. This encodes CASSFLRETQYF.

A note on this clonotype: One end of the junction is discordant with germline, which a read error may explain. The rearrangement links TRBV5-1 to TRBJ2-1, with 7 positions matching TRBD2. CDR3 length: 18 amino acids. Germline CDR1 and CDR2: SGHRS and YFSETQ. As DNA, the CDR3 is TGCGCCGGCAGCTTGGAACGCGGGAGCGTTTCGTCCTACAATGAGCAGTTCTTC. Protein: CAGSLERGSVSSYNEQFF.

The chain combines TRBV27 with TRBJ2-5; tentatively, D is TRBD1 or TRBD2 (5 bases each). The germline V gene has CDR1 MNHEY and CDR2 SMNVEV (reference sequence). V lost 5 bases and J lost 4, with 11 bases in between. The CDR3 totals 13 residues. In nucleotides, the CDR3 is TGTGCCAGCAGTACCTCAGGGAGAGAGACCCAGTACTTC. The encoded protein is CASSTSGRETQYF.

The chain is built from TRBV5-1 and TRBJ2-1; 11 bases agree with TRBD2. The CDR3 runs to 16 residues. From germline, CDR1 is SGHRS and CDR2 YFSETQ. The trim removed 0 bases at V and 5 bases at J, leaving 4 bases unmatched. The CDR3 loop reads CASSLVSGRANNEQFF. CDR3 nucleotide sequence: TGCGCCAGCAGCTTGGTTAGCGGGAGGGCGAACAATGAGCAGTTCTTC.

This clonotype was detected ten times or more. The chain carries TRBV10-2 and TRBJ2-1, with D perhaps TRBD2 (5 bases). CDR3 size: 14 residues. Germline CDR1 and CDR2: WSHSY and SAAADI. V was shortened by 5 bases and J by 3 bases, with 11 bases between the two germline ends. The CDR3 DNA follows: TGCGCCAGCAGTATTAGCGCAGTCTACAATGAGCAGTTCTTC. Translated, it gives CASSISAVYNEQFF.

This clonotype was recorded at least ten times. J is TRBJ2-1 and V is TRBV10-3; 8 nucleotides align to TRBD2. The V and J ends lost 5 bases and 0 bases, in that order; junction bases with no gene match: 3. CDR1 ENHRY and CDR2 SYGVKD come from the germline V gene. The CDR3 has 15 amino acids. The chain's CDR3 is CAISSGTSSYNEQFF. CDR3 coding DNA: TGTGCCATCAGTTCCGGGACTAGCTCCTACAATGAGCAGTTCTTC.

This clonotype was counted between two and nine times. The rearrangement joins TRBV5-1 to TRBJ1-2, with TRBD1 matching over 9 bases. CDR3 length: 15 amino acids. J gave up 6 bases and V 4 bases, and 10 bases lay outside the gene matches. Germline V gene sequence: CDR1 SGHRS, CDR2 YFSETQ. The CDR3 spells CASSRPGQGNDGYTF. Here the CDR3 DNA reads TGCGCCAGCAGCCGCCCGGGACAGGGAAACGATGGCTACACCTTC.

This clonotype appeared many times. The rearrangement joins TRBV20-1 to TRBJ1-5, with 7 bases that match TRBD1. Trimming at V came to 1 base and at J to 4 bases, leaving 1 base not matched to a gene. This CDR3 spans 13 amino acids. Germline V gene data show CDR1 as DFQATT and CDR2 as SNEGSKA (reference sequence). Here the CDR3 DNA reads TGCAGTGCTAGAGCGACAGGGAATCAGCCCCAGCATTTT. Translating gives CSARATGNQPQHF.

This clonotype was seen a few times. The chain combines TRBV9 with TRBJ2-3; 8 bases line up with TRBD2. V gave up 3 bases and J gave up 5 bases; unmatched junction bases: 8. The CDR3 contains 15 residues. Per the germline V gene, CDR1 is SGDLS and CDR2 is YYNGEE. CDR3 amino acids: CASSAREGRGDTQYF. CDR3 sequence (DNA): TGTGCCAGCAGCGCCCGGGAGGGCCGGGGAGATACGCAGTATTTT.

On this clonotype itself: The junction departs from the called germline gene at one end, perhaps through a read error. The chain uses TRBV20-1 and TRBJ2-1, with D perhaps given as TRBD1 or TRBD2 (5 bases each). Per germline, CDR1 DFQATT and CDR2 SNEGSKA (reference sequence). The CDR3 is made up of 13 amino acids. For the CDR3, the DNA is TGCAGTCTAAGCTCGGGACCCTATAATGAGCAGTTCTTC. Protein: CSLSSGPYNEQFF.

This clonotype showed up many times. This chain uses TRBV5-1 with TRBJ2-7, with 9 bases lining up with TRBD1. The CDR3 runs 15 residues. V was clipped by 0 bases and J by 3 bases; unmatched bases: 4. Germline V gene lookup returns CDR1 SGHRS and CDR2 YFSETQ. The CDR3 here is CASSLAGTGNYEQYF. In nucleotides, the CDR3 is TGCGCCAGCAGCTTGGCTGGGACAGGGAACTACGAGCAGTACTTC.

This clonotype was detected a few times. The CDR3 region has the DNA TGCGCCAGCAGCTTGGAGGCTAGCGGCTTCTACGAGCAGTACTTC. It yields the protein CASSLEASGFYEQYF. V gene TRBV5-1 combines with J gene TRBJ2-7, with 7 nucleotides matching TRBD2. Trimming at V came to 0 bases and at J to 3 bases, leaving 6 bases not matched to a gene. The germline CDR1 and CDR2 sequences are SGHRS and YFSETQ. The CDR3 totals 15 residues.

This clonotype was counted between two and nine times. The gene calls are TRBV7-2 and TRBJ1-6; 10 bases fit TRBD1. The germline V gene encodes CDR1 SGHTA and CDR2 FQGNSA. The CDR3 has 17 amino acids. J lost 7 bases, V lost 7 bases, and 13 bases had no gene match. This chain's CDR3 is CASNSAGTGAYNSPLHF. The CDR3 nucleotides read TGTGCCAGCAATTCAGCCGGGACAGGGGCTTACAATTCACCCCTCCACTTT.

The chain carries TRBV20-1 and TRBJ1-6; perhaps TRBD1 as D (5 bases). Germline V gives CDR1 DFQATT, CDR2 SNEGSKA (reference sequence). The V gene lost 6 bases and the J gene lost 6 bases, with 15 bases spanning the gap. The CDR3 consists of 14 residues. The CDR3 sequence is CSAYAGSPNSPLHF. CDR3 coding DNA: TGCAGTGCCTACGCAGGGTCGCCTAATTCACCCCTCCACTTT.

The chain joins TRBV27 to TRBJ2-1; TRBD2 aligns across 9 bases. Trimming cost V 10 bases and J 0 bases; bases outside gene matches: 10. CDR1 is MNHEY and CDR2 is SMNVEV in the germline V gene (reference sequence). The CDR3 spans 16 residues. The CDR3 spells CATTLLAGSSYNEQFF. CDR3 in DNA: TGTGCCACCACACTACTAGCGGGCAGCTCCTACAATGAGCAGTTCTTC.

The V and J genes are TRBV28 and TRBJ2-5; D might be TRBD2 (5 bases). The CDR3 has 14 amino acids. Germline CDR1 MDHEN, CDR2 SYDVKM. V dropped 3 bases and J dropped 4 bases, with 12 bases sitting between them. The CDR3 region is CASSFVGSGETQYF. CDR3 nucleotide sequence: TGTGCCAGCAGTTTCGTAGGGAGCGGAGAGACCCAGTACTTC.

This clonotype appeared a few times. This rearrangement joins TRBV27 to TRBJ1-2, with 10 positions matching TRBD1. Germline assignment: CDR1 MNHEY and CDR2 SMNVEV (reference sequence). CDR3 length: 18 amino acids. V lost 1 base and J lost 2; bases outside the gene matches: 10. CDR3 protein: CASSLYAPSGQGNYGYTF. The CDR3 DNA reads as TGTGCCAGCAGTTTATACGCTCCCTCGGGACAGGGGAACTATGGCTACACCTTC.